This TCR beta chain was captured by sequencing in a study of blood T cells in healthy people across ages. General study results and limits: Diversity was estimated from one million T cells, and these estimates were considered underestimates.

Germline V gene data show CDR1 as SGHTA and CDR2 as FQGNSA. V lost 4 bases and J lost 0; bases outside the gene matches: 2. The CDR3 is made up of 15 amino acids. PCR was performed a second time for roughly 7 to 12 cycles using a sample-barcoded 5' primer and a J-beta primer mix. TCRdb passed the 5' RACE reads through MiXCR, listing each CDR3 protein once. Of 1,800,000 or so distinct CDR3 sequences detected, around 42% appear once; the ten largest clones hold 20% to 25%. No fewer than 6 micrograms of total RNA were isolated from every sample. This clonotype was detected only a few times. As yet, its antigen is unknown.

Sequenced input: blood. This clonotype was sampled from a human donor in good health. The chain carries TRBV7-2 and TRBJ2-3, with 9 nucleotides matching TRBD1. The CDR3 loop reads CASSSQGASTDTQYF. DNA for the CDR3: TGTGCCAGCAGCTCACAGGGGGCAAGCACAGATACGCAGTATTTT.